These T cell receptor beta chains were read from a single sample in a study of cytomegalovirus exposure and HLA in healthy donors. Clones were sequenced by immunoSEQ multiplex PCR, and TCRdb holds only the in-frame ones, with some missing. Among under 200,000 clones listed, around 83% were seen once. Sequencing was carried out using PBMCs. These receptors all come from a man aged 35 to 55 in good health and CMV-seropositive. CDR3s include the opening cysteine and the closing phenylalanine or tryptophan. D genes are given only for firm matches. The size entry is marked missing in some rows and otherwise reads once, few, many or a size class.

J gene | D gene | clone size | V gene | CDR3 DNA | CDR3 protein
TRBJ2-1 | . | . | TRBV5-1 | TGCGCCAGCAGCTTCGGGGAAAGCTCCTACAATGAGCAGTTCTTC | CASSFGESSYNEQFF
TRBJ2-6 | . | . | TRBV27 | TGTGCCAGCAGTTTAGGGCTTGGGGCCAACGTCCTGACTTTC | CASSLGLGANVLTF
TRBJ2-7 | . | . | TRBV14 | TGTGCCAGCAGCCAAGATGGAGGGTTTTACGAGCAGTACTTC | CASSQDGGFYEQYF
TRBJ2-3 | . | . | TRBV13 | TGTGCCAGCGGCCCACGGGGGACAGATACGCAGTATTTT | CASGPRGTDTQYF
TRBJ2-3 | TRBD1 | few | TRBV6-4 | TGTGCCAGCAGTACACAGGGGGGATCAGATACGCAGTATTTT | CASSTQGGSDTQYF
TRBJ2-1 | . | . | TRBV5-1 | TGCGCCAGCAGCTTGGGGTTAGGACTTAATTACAATGAGCAGTTCTTC | CASSLGLGLNYNEQFF
TRBJ2-1 | . | . | TRBV6-1 | TGTGCCAGCAGTGAAGTCCCCGGGGGGAGGGGGGGTGAGCAGTTCTTC | CASSEVPGGRGGEQFF
TRBJ1-6 | TRBD1 | . | TRBV7-2 | TGTGCCAGCAGCTCCGCCGACAGGGGGCGTTCACCCCTCCACTTT | CASSSADRGRSPLHF
TRBJ1-1 | TRBD1 | few | TRBV5-1 | TGCGCCAGCACCTGGACAGGGGTAGGGGACACTGAAGCTTTCTTT | CASTWTGVGDTEAFF
TRBJ1-1 | . | . | TRBV6-5 | TGTGCCAGCAGTTACGGGGCGGCGTACACTGAAGCTTTCTTT | CASSYGAAYTEAFF
TRBJ2-3 | TRBD2 | . | TRBV6-1 | TGTGCCAGCAGTGAGGATCTAGCGGGAGTTCGAAATACGCAGTATTTT | CASSEDLAGVRNTQYF
TRBJ2-1 | . | few | TRBV7-9 | TGTGCCAGCAGCTTAGCCACTTCTAGCTCCTACAATGAGCAGTTCTTC | CASSLATSSSYNEQFF
TRBJ2-3 | TRBD2 | once | TRBV4-3 | TGCGCCAGCAGCCAAGAGACTAGCAATACGCAGTATTTT | CASSQETSNTQYF
TRBJ1-1 | TRBD1 | once | TRBV10-3 | TGTGCCATCAGCCAAGGACAGGGCGAAGCTTTCTTT | CAISQGQGEAFF
TRBJ1-4 | . | . | TRBV6-5 | TGTGCCAGCAGTTACGCAGGGGTTGAGGAAAAACTGTTTTTT | CASSYAGVEEKLFF
TRBJ2-1 | . | . | TRBV11-3 | TGTGCCAGCAGCAAAGACAGCCCCGGATCCAGGAGTGAGCAGTTCTTC | CASSKDSPGSRSEQFF
TRBJ2-7 | . | few | TRBV7-9 | TGTGCCAGCAGCTTGACTAGTTCGGCTTACGAGCAGTACTTC | CASSLTSSAYEQYF
TRBJ2-2 | TRBD2 | . | TRBV2 | TGTGCCAGCAGTGAAGACATTGCGGGAGGGAAAAACACCGGGGAGCTGTTTTTT | CASSEDIAGGKNTGELFF
TRBJ2-1 | TRBD2 | . | TRBV7-3 | TGTGCCAGCAGCCCAGGGGGGACTAGCGGTCGATACAATGAGCAGTTCTTC | CASSPGGTSGRYNEQFF
TRBJ2-5 | . | . | TRBV30 | TGTGCCTGGAGTGTTTGGGGTAAGGGGCAAGAGACCCAGTACTTC | CAWSVWGKGQETQYF
TRBJ2-7 | TRBD2 | . | TRBV7-2 | TGTGCCAGCAGCTTAGCCCCGACTAGCGGGAGGGCCTCCTACGAGCAGTACTTC | CASSLAPTSGRASYEQYF
TRBJ2-7 | TRBD1 | . | TRBV28 | TGTGCCAGCAGTGCCCCGGGACAGGCCCGGAGAGGGCAGTACTTC | CASSAPGQARRGQYF
TRBJ2-2 | . | . | TRBV4-2 | TGTGCCAGCAGCCTTTCCGTTCCAGGTCTGACGAACACCGGGGAGCTGTTTTTT | CASSLSVPGLTNTGELFF
TRBJ2-7 | . | . | TRBV7-8 | TGTGCCAGCAGCTCCCTCTACGAGCAGTACTTC | CASSSLYEQYF
TRBJ2-7 | . | . | TRBV28 | TGTGCCAGCAGTTTAAGGACAGAGACCTACGAGCAGTACTTC | CASSLRTETYEQYF
TRBJ2-2 | . | . | TRBV27 | TGTGCCAGCAGCTACCGTGGGGGGACCGGGGAGCTGTTTTTT | CASSYRGGTGELFF
TRBJ2-3 | . | . | TRBV27 | TGTGCCAGCAGTTTCCTGACAGGCCAGTCCAAGGACGGCACAGATACGCAGTATTTT | CASSFLTGQSKDGTDTQYF
TRBJ1-6 | . | . | TRBV30 | TGTGCCTGGCCCCGACCGGCACGGGAATTTTCACCCCTCCACTTT | CAWPRPAREFSPLHF
TRBJ2-7 | . | . | TRBV28 | TGTGCCAGCAGCTTTCGGACACCTAGCTCCTACGAGCAGTACTTC | CASSFRTPSSYEQYF
TRBJ2-2 | TRBD2 | . | TRBV9 | TGTGCCAGCAGCGTTAGCAGCGGGAGAGCCACCGGGGAGCTGTTTTTT | CASSVSSGRATGELFF
TRBJ2-7 | . | . | TRBV19 | TGTGCCAGTAAGCAAGCGGTTTCCTACGAGCAGTACTTC | CASKQAVSYEQYF
TRBJ2-5 | TRBD1 | once | TRBV5-8 | TGTGCCAGCAGCCGGGGACAGGGTTTCTTTCAAGAGACCCAGTACTTC | CASSRGQGFFQETQYF
TRBJ1-2 | . | . | TRBV9 | TGTGCCAGCAGCGCCGCAACCCTTCTTCGACATGCCTTC | CASSAATLLRHAF
TRBJ2-7 | TRBD2 | once | TRBV6-1 | TGTGCCAGCAGGGTGGGGCGGGACTACCACGAGCAGTACTTC | CASRVGRDYHEQYF
TRBJ1-2 | . | . | TRBV6-5 | TGTGCCAGCAGTTACGAGGGAGTGGGTGGCTACACCTTC | CASSYEGVGGYTF
TRBJ2-7 | . | . | TRBV29-1 | TGCAGCGCCACCTACACAGAGAAGCAGTACTTC | CSATYTEKQYF
TRBJ1-6 | TRBD1 | few | TRBV28 | TGTGCCAGCAGTTTCGAGGGACAGTATAATTCACCCCTCCACTTT | CASSFEGQYNSPLHF
TRBJ2-5 | TRBD2 | . | TRBV9 | TGTGCCAGCACCCCAGATGTAGCGGGCTCAGAGACCCAGTACTTC | CASTPDVAGSETQYF
TRBJ2-3 | . | . | TRBV10-3 | TGTGCCATCGGCCAAGGGGCAGATACGCAGTATTTT | CAIGQGADTQYF
TRBJ2-3 | TRBD2 | once | TRBV9 | TGTGCCAGCAGCGTAGATCCTAGCGGGAGAGCAGATACGCAGTATTTT | CASSVDPSGRADTQYF
TRBJ2-1 | TRBD2 | . | TRBV19 | TGTGCCAGTAGAAAAGCGGGAGGGAATGAGCAGTTCTTC | CASRKAGGNEQFF
TRBJ1-2 | . | . | TRBV27 | TGTGCCAGCAGTACGGGACAAAACTATGGCTACACCTTC | CASSTGQNYGYTF
TRBJ2-7 | TRBD2 | few | TRBV27 | TGTGCCAGCAGTCCGGGGACTAGCGGGAGTAGGAACGAGCAGTACTTC | CASSPGTSGSRNEQYF
TRBJ1-1 | . | . | TRBV27 | TGTGCCAGCAGTTTAACTATTCGAAGCACTGAAGCTTTCTTT | CASSLTIRSTEAFF
TRBJ1-2 | TRBD1 | few | TRBV7-6 | TGTGCCAGCAGCTTAACCGGGGGGGGACAGGGGTCCGGTTTTCCTGGCTACACCTTC | CASSLTGGGQGSGFPGYTF
TRBJ2-7 | TRBD1 | few | TRBV5-1 | TGCGCCAGCAGACCCCAGGGGGCGCATCAGGAGCAGTACTTC | CASRPQGAHQEQYF